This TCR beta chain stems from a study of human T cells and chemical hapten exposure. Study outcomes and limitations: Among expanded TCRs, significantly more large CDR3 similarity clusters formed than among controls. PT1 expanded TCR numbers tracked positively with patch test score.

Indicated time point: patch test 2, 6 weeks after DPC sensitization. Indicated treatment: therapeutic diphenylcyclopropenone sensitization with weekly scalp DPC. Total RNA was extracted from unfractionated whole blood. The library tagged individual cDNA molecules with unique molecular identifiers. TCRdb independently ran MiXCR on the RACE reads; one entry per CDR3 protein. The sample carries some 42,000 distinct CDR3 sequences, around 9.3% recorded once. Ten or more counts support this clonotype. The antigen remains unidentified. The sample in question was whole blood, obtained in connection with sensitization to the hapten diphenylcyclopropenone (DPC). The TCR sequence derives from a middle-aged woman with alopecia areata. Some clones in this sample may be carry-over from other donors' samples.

CDR3 region: CATSSLGGTGSNSPLHF. CDR3 nucleotide sequence: TGTGCCACCAGCAGCCTTGGCGGGACAGGGTCTAATTCACCCCTCCACTTT. The rearrangement links TRBV15 to TRBJ1-6; TRBD1 agrees at 9 bases. The germline gives CDR1 LNHNV, CDR2 YYDKDF (reference sequence). V lost 3 bases, J lost 6 bases, and 9 bases stayed unmatched. This CDR3 contains 17 residues. The full variable domain, completed using reference TRBV15 and TRBJ1-6, is DAMVIQNPRYQVTQFGKPVTLSCSQTLNHNVMYWYQQKSSQAPKLLFHYYDKDFNNEADTPDNFQSRRPNTSFCFLDIRSPGLGDTAMYLCATSSLGGTGSNSPLHFGNGTRLTVT.